Each of the 16 T cell receptor beta chains below was sequenced from the same sample in a study of blood T cell repertoires in COVID-19. Measured with immunoSEQ multiplex PCR; TCRdb has only the in-frame clones, and not every one. The table shows roughly 250,000 clones, with roughly four fifths occurring only once. The source material was peripheral blood. Every receptor here comes from a man aged 45-65 years with active or convalescent COVID-19.

This sequence joins TRBV19 and TRBJ1-2; D is possibly TRBD1 (5 bases). The CDR3 runs 13 residues. Trimming took 5 bases from V and 11 from J, leaving 18 bases between them. Germline CDR1 is LNHDA and CDR2 is SQIVND (reference sequence). The CDR3 loop is CASSLRQPFRYTF. Here the CDR3 DNA reads TGTGCCAGTAGTTTGCGACAGCCTTTCAGGTACACCTTC.

This rearrangement joins TRBV11-2 to TRBJ2-1; 12 nucleotides line up with TRBD2. This CDR3 region has 16 residues. Per the germline V gene, CDR1 is SGHAT and CDR2 is FQNNGV. After removal of 5 bases from V and 3 bases from J, the junction contained 5 bases not matched to a gene. CDR3 sequence reads: CASSPTSGGIYNEQFF. In DNA form, the CDR3 reads TGTGCCAGCAGCCCAACTAGCGGGGGGATCTACAATGAGCAGTTCTTC.

This clone was observed a few times. The rearrangement links TRBV28 to TRBJ1-1; the D is unclear. The germline V gene encodes CDR1 MDHEN and CDR2 SYDVKM. The CDR3 totals 14 residues. V was pared by 7 bases and J by 1 base, with 13 bases between. The DNA for the CDR3 is TGTGCCAGCACCCTAATAGGAGGGAACACTGAAGCTTTCTTT. Its translation: CASTLIGGNTEAFF.

The chain employs TRBV15 and TRBJ2-7; 8 bases align to TRBD1. This CDR3 contains 15 residues. V was clipped by 0 bases and J by 3 bases; unmatched bases: 4. From germline, CDR1 is LNHNV and CDR2 YYDKDF (reference sequence). The chain's CDR3 is CATSRDPGQGYEQYF. CDR3 coding DNA: TGTGCCACCAGCAGAGATCCCGGACAGGGCTACGAGCAGTACTTC.

The rearrangement uses TRBV5-6 and TRBJ2-7; 10 positions match TRBD1. J lost 6 bases, V lost 4 bases, and 7 bases had no gene match. The CDR3 consists of 14 residues. Germline CDR1 and CDR2: SGHDT and YYEEEE. Here the CDR3 reads CASSRGTGVFEQYF. In nucleotides, the CDR3 is TGTGCCAGCAGCCGTGGGACAGGGGTATTCGAGCAGTACTTC.

The J gene is TRBJ2-5, the V gene TRBV5-1, with 9 positions matching TRBD1. CDR1 and CDR2 from the germline V gene are SGHRS and YFSETQ. The CDR3 is 14 amino acids. Trimming cost V 4 bases and J 4 bases; bases outside gene matches: 5. The CDR3 spells CASSPGGQGETQYF. Written as DNA, the CDR3 is TGCGCCAGCAGCCCGGGGGGACAGGGAGAGACCCAGTACTTC.

The V gene is TRBV7-9, the J gene TRBJ1-2; tentatively, D is TRBD1 (5 bases). Germline assignment: CDR1 SEHNR and CDR2 FQNEAQ (reference sequence). Trimming took 2 bases from V and 4 from J, leaving 11 bases between them. The CDR3 contains 14 residues. The CDR3 here is CASSLLDSPYGYTF. In nucleotides, the CDR3 is TGTGCCAGCAGCTTACTTGACAGCCCCTATGGCTACACCTTC.

The V gene is TRBV28, the J gene TRBJ2-3; D may be TRBD2 (6 bases). Germline V gives CDR1 MDHEN, CDR2 SYDVKM. V dropped 2 bases and J dropped 0 bases, with 9 bases sitting between them. This CDR3 contains 15 residues. CDR3 sequence reads: CASSLAGTSTDTQYF. In nucleotides, the CDR3 is TGTGCCAGCAGTTTAGCCGGGACTAGCACAGATACGCAGTATTTT.

The rearrangement uses TRBV29-1 and TRBJ1-1, with 7 bases matching TRBD1. Germline V gene data show CDR1 as SQVTM and CDR2 as ANQGSEA. CDR3 size: 14 residues. Germline trimming cut 7 bases from V and 3 bases from J; bases unmatched to any gene: 11. CDR3 protein: CSGRQGPVDTEAFF. DNA of the CDR3: TGCAGCGGTCGACAGGGCCCAGTGGACACTGAAGCTTTCTTT.

This chain joins TRBV11-3 and TRBJ2-7, with TRBD2 as a possible D gene (7 bases). The germline gives CDR1 SGHNT, CDR2 YENEEA. Trimming took off 5 bases at V and 2 bases at J, with 10 bases between the two ends. The CDR3 runs 13 residues. CDR3 bases: TGTGCCAGCAGCCGGGGGGCAGCCTACGAGCAGTACTTC. This translates into CASSRGAAYEQYF.

The chain recombines TRBV6-1 with TRBJ1-6; D not certain. CDR1 MNHNS and CDR2 SASEGT come from the germline V gene. This CDR3 spans 14 amino acids. V was clipped by 3 bases and J by 5 bases, with 8 bases between them. CDR3 residues: CASSDIPDNSPLHF. The CDR3 bases are TGTGCCAGCAGTGATATACCGGATAATTCACCCCTCCACTTT.

The chain joins TRBV11-2 to TRBJ2-5; 10 bases align to TRBD2. CDR1 is SGHAT, CDR2 FQNNGV, per germline. This CDR3 comprises 17 residues. The ends lost 6 bases at V and 5 bases at J; junction bases unmatched: 15. Here the CDR3 reads CASRVRAGGLDLETQYF. In DNA form, the CDR3 reads TGTGCCAGCAGAGTGAGAGCGGGGGGGCTGGATTTGGAGACCCAGTACTTC.

The rearrangement joins TRBV5-4 to TRBJ2-3, with 10 bases lining up with TRBD1. The CDR3 runs to 15 residues. Per the germline V gene, CDR1 is SGHNT and CDR2 is YYREEE (reference sequence). Trimming cost V 4 bases and J 2 bases; bases outside gene matches: 4. For the CDR3, the DNA is TGTGCCAGCAGCCCGGGACAGGGGAACACAGATACGCAGTATTTT. Translating gives CASSPGQGNTDTQYF.

This sequence joins TRBV6-1 and TRBJ1-5; 9 positions agree with TRBD1. CDR1 and CDR2 (germline): MNHNS, SASEGT. The CDR3 has 15 amino acids. Trimming at V came to 1 base and at J to 6 bases, leaving 4 bases not matched to a gene. The CDR3, as DNA: TGTGCCAGCAGTGAAGAAGGGACAGGGAGTCAGCCCCAGCATTTT. Amino acids: CASSEEGTGSQPQHF.

This sequence joins TRBV6-1 and TRBJ2-7; D might be TRBD1 (6 bases). The V and J ends lost 2 bases and 9 bases respectively, with 14 bases between them. Germline-derived CDR1 and CDR2 are MNHNS and SASEGT. The CDR3 consists of 13 residues. As DNA, the CDR3 is TGTGCCAGCAGTGAAATCAGGGGCGCGGGGCAGTACTTC. Protein product: CASSEIRGAGQYF.

This clone was picked up one time. V and J are TRBV5-1 and TRBJ2-1; D is perhaps TRBD2 (6 bases). Germline values: CDR1 SGHRS, CDR2 YFSETQ. The CDR3 is made up of 16 amino acids. Trimming took off 0 bases at V and 0 bases at J, with 10 bases between the two ends. The CDR3, as DNA: TGCGCCAGCAGCTTGGGCCCCGGGAGCTCCTACAATGAGCAGTTCTTC. Protein sequence: CASSLGPGSSYNEQFF.